The next 8 T cell receptor beta chains were all read from a single sample in a study of long-term antiretroviral therapy in people with HIV. Samples were assayed with immunoSEQ v3.0 at survey level. The table came from immunoSEQ multiplex PCR; TCRdb's copy has only in-frame clones and leaves some out. The profile shows under 25,000 clones, around three quarters of them singletons. The input for sequencing was unsorted PBMCs, taken 0.5 years after starting antiretroviral therapy. These TCRs come from a woman between 40 and 50 years old with HIV.

The V call is TRBV9, the J call TRBJ2-3, with D perhaps TRBD2 (6 bases). Trimming took 0 bases from V and 8 from J, leaving 22 bases between them. This CDR3 comprises 17 residues. Germline CDR1 and CDR2: SGDLS and YYNGEE. The CDR3 spells CASSVAGWDSAPVTQYF. The DNA for the CDR3 is TGTGCCAGCAGCGTAGCGGGCTGGGACTCCGCCCCCGTTACGCAGTATTTT.

This chain joins TRBV7-6 and TRBJ2-5; D is uncertain. Germline lookup yields CDR1 SGHVS and CDR2 FNYEAQ. The V end was cut by 6 bases, the J end by 5 bases, with 10 bases between. This CDR3 spans 12 amino acids. The CDR3 DNA reads as TGTGCCAGCAGTTTGTACGTGGAGACCCAGTACTTC. This translates into CASSLYVETQYF.

This rearrangement joins TRBV28 to TRBJ2-7, with a tentative D call TRBD1 (6 bases). Trimming left V 3 bases short and J 0 bases short, with 9 bases between. The germline V gene has CDR1 MDHEN and CDR2 SYDVKM. The CDR3 runs to 14 residues. The CDR3 is CASSLTGGSYEQYF. In nucleotides, the CDR3 is TGTGCCAGCAGTTTGACAGGCGGCTCCTACGAGCAGTACTTC.

CDR3 DNA sequence: TGCGCCAGCAGCCAAGGAGGGTACGGCTACGAGCAGTACTTC. It translates to CASSQGGYGYEQYF. J is TRBJ2-7 and V is TRBV4-1; a weak D match, TRBD2 (5 bases). Germline lookup yields CDR1 MGHRA and CDR2 YSYEKL. The CDR3 is 14 residues long. V shed 1 base and J shed 3 bases, with 10 bases lying between them.

The chain has TRBV30 and TRBJ2-7, with TRBD2 matching over 8 bases. V lost 4 bases to trimming and J lost 0 bases; unmatched junction nucleotides: 8. The germline gives CDR1 GTSNPN, CDR2 SVGIG (reference sequence). CDR3 size: 15 residues. CDR3 nucleotide sequence: TGTGCCTGGAACGGGGGGGACCGGAGCTCCTACGAGCAGTACTTC. It yields the protein CAWNGGDRSSYEQYF.

This rearrangement joins TRBV7-9 to TRBJ1-6; 7 bases match TRBD1. Germline values: CDR1 SEHNR, CDR2 FQNEAQ (reference sequence). Trimming cost V 5 bases and J 4 bases; bases outside gene matches: 5. This CDR3 spans 15 amino acids. CDR3 sequence: CASSQGQLYNSPLHF. The CDR3 DNA reads as TGTGCCAGCAGCCAGGGACAGCTTTATAATTCACCCCTCCACTTT.

Turning to this clone: This same CDR3 is encoded by further DNA sequences in the sample. V and J are TRBV2 and TRBJ2-7; D not resolved. Germline CDR1 SNHLY, CDR2 FYNNEI. The CDR3 loop spans 11 amino acids. V lost 6 bases and J 1 base, leaving 4 bases between the germline ends. The CDR3, as DNA: TGTGCCAGCAGCCAATCCTACGAGCAGTACTTC. Translation: CASSQSYEQYF.

This clone was picked up one time. The chain couples TRBV5-6 to TRBJ2-7; D unresolved. Germline V gene lookup returns CDR1 SGHDT and CDR2 YYEEEE. Trimming pared 6 bases from V and 2 bases from J, leaving 15 bases between. The CDR3 has 14 residues. CDR3 residues: CASTRVQPTYEQYF. CDR3 bases: TGTGCCAGCACCAGAGTGCAGCCCACCTACGAGCAGTACTTC.